This entry lists 12 T cell receptor beta chains sequenced from one sample in a study of Ad26.COV2.S vaccination and SARS-CoV-2 variants. As to treatment: around 19 received Ad26.COV2.S at low or high dose, single or two shots; five or six received placebo; per-sample allocation not given. Collection of the samples took place on day 63 after the first injection of vaccine or placebo. Measured with immunoSEQ multiplex PCR; TCRdb has only the in-frame clones, and not every one. This repertoire shows approximately 400,000 clones, 80% to 90% found once; its top ten account for about 7.4%. Here the sequenced sample was peripheral blood, taken in a trial of Ad26.COV2.S vaccine versus placebo. These receptors all stem from a person aged 18-65 years who received the Ad26.COV2.S COVID-19 vaccine or a placebo.

This clone was seen once. The chain links TRBV5-6 to TRBJ2-7; D is unclear. The V gene's germline CDR1 is SGHDT and CDR2 YYEEEE. The ends were cut back, 4 bases at V and 4 bases at J, with 18 bases in the middle. The CDR3 has 15 amino acids. Written as DNA, the CDR3 is TGTGCCAGCAGCACGGACCAATCCGCGAGGTACGAGCAGTACTTC. Its protein product is CASSTDQSARYEQYF.

The rearrangement joins TRBV4-3 to TRBJ1-1; D is undetermined. V shed 0 bases and J shed 4 bases, with 6 bases lying between them. CDR1 is LGHNA, CDR2 YSLEER, per germline. CDR3 length: 13 residues. CDR3 in DNA: TGCGCCAGCAGCCAAGAGGTCGGCACTGAAGCTTTCTTT. This translates into CASSQEVGTEAFF.

This clone has only one observation. The rearrangement links TRBV5-1 to TRBJ1-6; 9 bases map to TRBD1. Germline V gene data show CDR1 as SGHRS and CDR2 as YFSETQ. The CDR3 has 14 residues. The V gene end was trimmed by 4 bases and the J gene end by 6 bases; junction bases not matched to a gene: 2. The CDR3 here is CASSMTGGNSPLHF. For the CDR3, the DNA is TGCGCCAGCAGCATGACAGGGGGTAATTCACCCCTCCACTTT.

This sequence joins TRBV7-3 and TRBJ2-3; D is unresolved. V lost 1 base and J lost 4, with 12 bases in between. The CDR3 extends over 15 amino acids. Germline V lookup: CDR1 SGHTA, CDR2 FQGTGA. The CDR3 coding sequence is TGTGCCAGCAGCTTAATTGGCAGGATTTCAGATACGCAGTATTTT. Its translation: CASSLIGRISDTQYF.

The J gene is TRBJ1-2, the V gene TRBV18; D not resolved. The V and J ends lost 3 bases and 6 bases respectively, with 14 bases between them. The CDR3 spans 14 residues. CDR1 KGHSH and CDR2 LQKENI come from the germline V gene. The DNA of the CDR3 is TGTGCCAGCTCACCCCAAGGGAGGCAGAATGGCTACACCTTC. Protein sequence: CASSPQGRQNGYTF.

CDR3 DNA sequence: TGTGCCAGCTCACCTCATGACGGGCTCGGAAACACCATATATTTT. Its translation is CASSPHDGLGNTIYF. This chain joins TRBV18 and TRBJ1-3; D uncertain. Germline V gene data show CDR1 as KGHSH and CDR2 as LQKENI. V shed 3 bases and J shed 4 bases, with 13 bases lying between them. The CDR3 is made up of 15 amino acids.

The V and J genes are TRBV25-1 and TRBJ2-5, with TRBD2 matching 13 bases. Trimming cost V 3 bases and J 4 bases; bases outside gene matches: 8. The CDR3 consists of 17 residues. Germline V CDR1 and CDR2: MGHDK, SYGVNS. Here the CDR3 reads CASSDPPTSGRGETQYF. CDR3 in DNA: TGTGCCAGCAGTGATCCACCTACTAGCGGGAGGGGAGAGACCCAGTACTTC. The full variable domain, its missing parts supplied by reference TRBV25-1 and TRBJ2-5, is EADIYQTPRYLVIGTGKKITLECSQTMGHDKMYWYQQDPGMELHLIHYSYGVNSTEKGDLSSESTVSRIRTEHFPLTLESARPSHTSQYLCASSDPPTSGRGETQYFGPGTRLLVL.

CDR3: CATSDLAETQYF. CDR3 nucleotides: TGTGCCACCAGTGATTTGGCGGAGACCCAGTACTTC. The rearrangement links TRBV24-1 to TRBJ2-5; D ambiguous. Germline CDR1 reads KGHDR; CDR2 reads SFDVKD. The CDR3 extends over 12 amino acids. V was clipped by 0 bases and J by 5 bases, with 3 bases between them.

This chain links TRBV21-1 with TRBJ2-7; the table calls TRBD1, which could not be checked here. TRBV21-1 is recorded as a pseudogene. This CDR3 contains 14 residues. CDR3 bases: TGTGCCAGCAGCGTGACAGGGGTCGCCTACGAGCAGTACTTC. Translated, it gives CASSVTGVAYEQYF.

This clone was counted only a few times. The chain carries TRBV19 and TRBJ1-6; D perhaps matches TRBD1 (5 bases). Trimming stripped 5 bases from V and 6 bases from J, with 14 bases between. The CDR3 extends over 15 amino acids. Germline loops: CDR1 LNHDA, CDR2 SQIVND (reference sequence). The CDR3 DNA reads TGTGCCAGTAGTCCGGGACGGAGCTTTAATTCACCCCTCCACTTT. As protein: CASSPGRSFNSPLHF.

This clone appeared a single time. The gene calls are TRBV7-6 and TRBJ2-5; a weak D match, TRBD2 (6 bases). Trimming removed 0 bases at V and 1 base at J, with 12 bases between. The CDR3 length is 16 residues. Germline V lookup: CDR1 SGHVS, CDR2 FNYEAQ. The CDR3 loop is CASSLAGISGQETQYF. The CDR3 region has the DNA TGTGCCAGCAGCTTAGCGGGGATTAGCGGCCAAGAGACCCAGTACTTC.

The chain carries TRBV16 and TRBJ2-2; no clear D gene. This CDR3 contains 17 residues. V lost 1 base and J lost 0, with 12 bases in between. Per germline, CDR1 KGHSY and CDR2 FQNENV. Here the CDR3 reads CASSQFLNSANTGELFF. CDR3 coding DNA: TGTGCCAGCAGCCAATTCTTAAACTCTGCGAACACCGGGGAGCTGTTTTTT.